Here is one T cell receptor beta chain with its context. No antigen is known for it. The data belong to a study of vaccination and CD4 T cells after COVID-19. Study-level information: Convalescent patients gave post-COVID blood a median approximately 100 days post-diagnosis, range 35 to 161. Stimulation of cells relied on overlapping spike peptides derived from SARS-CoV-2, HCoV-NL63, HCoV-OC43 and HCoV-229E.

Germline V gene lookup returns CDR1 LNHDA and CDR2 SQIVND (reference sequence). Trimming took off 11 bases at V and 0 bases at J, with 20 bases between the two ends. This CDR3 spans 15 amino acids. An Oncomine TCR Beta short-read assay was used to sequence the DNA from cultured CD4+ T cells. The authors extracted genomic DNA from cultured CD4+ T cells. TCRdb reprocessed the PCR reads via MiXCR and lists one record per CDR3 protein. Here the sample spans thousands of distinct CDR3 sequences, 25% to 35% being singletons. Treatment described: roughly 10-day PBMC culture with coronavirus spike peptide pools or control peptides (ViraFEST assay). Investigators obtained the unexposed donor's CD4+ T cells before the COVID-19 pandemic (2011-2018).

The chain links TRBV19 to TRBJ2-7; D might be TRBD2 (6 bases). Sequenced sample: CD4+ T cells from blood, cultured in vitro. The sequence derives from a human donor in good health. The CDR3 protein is CAASGGPRSSYEQYF. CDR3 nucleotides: TGTGCCGCCTCAGGAGGGCCTCGGAGCTCCTACGAGCAGTACTTC.